Listed below are T cell receptor beta chains from one sample, sequenced in a study of cytomegalovirus exposure and HLA in healthy donors. The assay was immunoSEQ multiplex PCR, and TCRdb's table has in-frame clones only and misses some. The table includes tens of thousands of clones, around 78% detected once. Sequencing used PBMCs. All receptors come from a male donor in good health and CMV-seropositive. The CDR3 runs from the conserved cysteine through the conserved F or W. The order of the fields is D gene, V gene, clone size, J gene, CDR3 protein, CDR3 DNA. D genes are given only for firm matches. Only some rows state a clone size, as once, few, many or a class for expanded clones.

.,TRBV2,.,TRBJ2-3,CASSLGTDTQYF,TGTGCCAGCAGCCTAGGCACAGATACGCAGTATTTT
.,TRBV25-1,few,TRBJ1-2,CASTGRQGPASGYTF,TGTGCCAGCACTGGGCGCCAGGGCCCGGCATCGGGCTACACCTTC
TRBD1,TRBV19,.,TRBJ2-4,CASSIATGVNIQYF,TGTGCCAGTAGTATAGCTACAGGGGTAAACATTCAGTACTTC
.,TRBV27,.,TRBJ1-5,CASSPTSLNQPQHF,TGTGCCAGCAGTCCAACGAGCCTCAATCAGCCCCAGCATTTT
.,TRBV28,.,TRBJ1-2,CASSGSRADRDGYTF,TGTGCCAGCAGTGGCTCCAGGGCGGACCGGGATGGCTACACCTTC
.,TRBV11-3,.,TRBJ1-1,CASSLQGNTEAFF,TGTGCCAGCAGCCTACAGGGAAACACTGAAGCTTTCTTT
.,TRBV6-6,.,TRBJ2-1,CASSLTTVGNNEQFF,TGTGCCAGCAGTTTGACTACCGTCGGAAACAATGAGCAGTTCTTC
.,TRBV9,.,TRBJ2-1,CASSVGLTEQFF,TGTGCCAGCAGCGTAGGTTTGACAGAGCAGTTCTTC
.,TRBV19,.,TRBJ1-2,CASSRAHGYTF,TGTGCCAGTAGTAGGGCCCATGGCTACACCTTC
TRBD2,TRBV7-9,few,TRBJ2-7,CASSQRLAGINEQYF,TGTGCCAGCAGCCAACGACTAGCGGGAATCAACGAGCAGTACTTC
.,TRBV2,.,TRBJ1-5,CASGNIGVEPQHF,TGTGCCAGCGGTAACATAGGGGTCGAGCCCCAGCATTTT
TRBD2,TRBV6-1,.,TRBJ2-3,CASSEKAGGPDTQYF,TGTGCCAGCAGTGAAAAAGCGGGGGGGCCAGATACGCAGTATTTT
.,TRBV30,few,TRBJ1-5,CAWSAAGQPQHF,TGTGCCTGGAGTGCCGCAGGGCAGCCCCAGCATTTT
TRBD1,TRBV5-4,once,TRBJ2-7,CASSLGSGQGMYEQYF,TGTGCCAGCAGCTTGGGTTCGGGACAGGGCATGTACGAGCAGTACTTC
TRBD1,TRBV7-9,.,TRBJ2-2,CASAGDRGFNTGELFF,TGTGCCAGCGCAGGGGACAGGGGGTTTAACACCGGGGAGCTGTTTTTT
TRBD1,TRBV18,.,TRBJ2-7,CASSRGTGDGEQYF,TGTGCCAGCTCTCGGGGGACAGGGGATGGCGAGCAGTACTTC
.,TRBV28,once,TRBJ2-7,CASLGNRVDEQYF,TGTGCCAGCCTAGGAAACAGGGTCGACGAGCAGTACTTC
TRBD1,TRBV30,few,TRBJ2-7,CAWNRQGEQYF,TGTGCCTGGAACCGACAGGGCGAGCAGTACTTC
.,TRBV27,.,TRBJ2-1,CASSFGRGSNEQFF,TGTGCCAGCAGTTTCGGGCGGGGATCAAATGAGCAGTTCTTC
.,TRBV27,.,TRBJ2-7,CASSTIRESSYEQYF,TGTGCCAGCAGTACTATTCGGGAGAGCTCCTACGAGCAGTACTTC
.,TRBV5-4,few,TRBJ1-2,CASSLQAGNAGYTF,TGTGCCAGCAGCTTGCAGGCAGGGAATGCTGGCTACACCTTC
.,TRBV10-3,.,TRBJ2-7,CAISGTQYEQYF,TGTGCCATCAGCGGGACACAGTACGAGCAGTACTTC